Listed below are T cell receptor beta chains from one sample, sequenced in a study of blood T cells in healthy people across ages. TCRdb re-called the 5' RACE reads through MiXCR, storing one row per CDR3 protein. The repertoire holds over 1,200,000 distinct CDR3 sequences, with approximately 59% as singletons. Sequenced material: blood. The receptors originated from a man aged 18 to 30 in good health. The CDR3 runs from the conserved cysteine through the conserved F or W. D genes are given only for firm matches. Rows may omit the clone size; those that give it use once, few, many or a size class.

D gene: TRBD1
J gene: TRBJ1-2
V gene: TRBV28
clone size: -
CDR3 protein: CASSFGTGVGYTF
CDR3 DNA: TGTGCCAGCAGTTTCGGGACAGGGGTTGGCTACACCTTC

D gene: -
J gene: TRBJ2-3
V gene: TRBV7-2
clone size: few
CDR3 protein: CASSSRQGGGLVQYF
CDR3 DNA: TGTGCCAGCAGTTCTCGACAGGGAGGGGGTCTTGTGCAGTATTTT

D gene: -
J gene: TRBJ2-1
V gene: TRBV20-1
clone size: -
CDR3 protein: CSATPGTTYNEQFF
CDR3 DNA: TGCAGTGCTACCCCCGGGACAACTTACAATGAGCAGTTCTTC

D gene: TRBD1
J gene: TRBJ2-6
V gene: TRBV7-9
clone size: few
CDR3 protein: CASRPGQGISGANVLTF
CDR3 DNA: TGTGCCAGCAGACCGGGACAGGGGATCTCTGGGGCCAACGTCCTGACTTTC

D gene: TRBD1
J gene: TRBJ1-4
V gene: TRBV7-8
clone size: -
CDR3 protein: CASSLSGGQGQEKLFF
CDR3 DNA: TGTGCCAGCAGCCTGTCCGGTGGACAGGGACAAGAAAAACTGTTTTTT

D gene: -
J gene: TRBJ1-4
V gene: TRBV5-1
clone size: -
CDR3 protein: CASSLWAGRDEKLFF
CDR3 DNA: TGCGCCAGCAGCTTATGGGCAGGCCGGGATGAAAAACTGTTTTTT

D gene: -
J gene: TRBJ2-1
V gene: TRBV6-6
clone size: -
CDR3 protein: CASSYSHPNEQFF
CDR3 DNA: TGTGCCAGCAGTTACTCACACCCCAATGAGCAGTTCTTC

D gene: TRBD1
J gene: TRBJ2-2
V gene: TRBV20-1
clone size: few
CDR3 protein: CSARADRGPNTGELFF
CDR3 DNA: TGCAGTGCTAGAGCGGACAGGGGACCGAACACCGGGGAGCTGTTTTTT

D gene: -
J gene: TRBJ2-1
V gene: TRBV3-1
clone size: few
CDR3 protein: CASSHRRAWVQFF
CDR3 DNA: TGTGCCAGCAGCCATCGTAGGGCCTGGGTGCAGTTCTTC

D gene: TRBD1
J gene: TRBJ1-6
V gene: TRBV3-1
clone size: -
CDR3 protein: CASSQGQTNSPLHF
CDR3 DNA: TGTGCCAGCAGCCAGGGACAGACTAATTCACCCCTCCACTTT

D gene: -
J gene: TRBJ1-2
V gene: TRBV28
clone size: once
CDR3 protein: CASSYPTPNYGYTF
CDR3 DNA: TGTGCCAGCAGTTATCCGACGCCTAACTATGGCTACACCTTC

D gene: -
J gene: TRBJ1-6
V gene: TRBV7-6
clone size: -
CDR3 protein: CASSLEGPISPLHF
CDR3 DNA: TGTGCCAGCAGCTTAGAAGGGCCCATTTCACCCCTCCACTTT

D gene: -
J gene: TRBJ2-7
V gene: TRBV6-5
clone size: -
CDR3 protein: CFAGSGMYEQYF
CDR3 DNA: TGTTTTGCAGGGTCAGGGATGTACGAGCAGTACTTC

D gene: -
J gene: TRBJ2-5
V gene: TRBV27
clone size: -
CDR3 protein: CASSFYLGETQYF
CDR3 DNA: TGTGCCAGCAGTTTCTACTTGGGGGAGACCCAGTACTTC

D gene: TRBD2
J gene: TRBJ2-7
V gene: TRBV6-5
clone size: -
CDR3 protein: CASRPGLVRSHEQYF
CDR3 DNA: TGTGCCAGCAGACCGGGACTAGTCAGGTCCCACGAGCAGTACTTC

D gene: -
J gene: TRBJ2-7
V gene: TRBV12-3/TRBV12-4
clone size: -
CDR3 protein: CASSVSRTLYEQYF
CDR3 DNA: TGTGCCAGCAGTGTAAGCAGGACCCTCTACGAGCAGTACTTC

D gene: -
J gene: TRBJ1-6
V gene: TRBV11-2
clone size: -
CDR3 protein: CASSFRGGENNSPLHF
CDR3 DNA: TGTGCCAGCAGCTTTCGCGGCGGCGAAAATAATTCACCCCTCCACTTT

D gene: TRBD1
J gene: TRBJ2-3
V gene: TRBV29-1
clone size: -
CDR3 protein: CSVRTGWGTDTQYF
CDR3 DNA: TGCAGCGTAAGGACAGGGTGGGGCACAGATACGCAGTATTTT

D gene: -
J gene: TRBJ1-2
V gene: TRBV29-1
clone size: -
CDR3 protein: CSVNSRTYGYTF
CDR3 DNA: TGCAGCGTAAACAGTAGGACCTATGGCTACACCTTC

D gene: TRBD2
J gene: TRBJ2-2
V gene: TRBV7-2
clone size: -
CDR3 protein: CASSLGGLASNTGELFF
CDR3 DNA: TGTGCCAGCAGCTTAGGGGGACTAGCCTCGAACACCGGGGAGCTGTTTTTT

D gene: -
J gene: TRBJ2-1
V gene: TRBV7-2
clone size: -
CDR3 protein: CASSLDLVEETQFF
CDR3 DNA: TGTGCCAGCAGCTTAGACCTAGTTGAAGAGACCCAGTTCTTC

D gene: -
J gene: TRBJ2-4
V gene: TRBV13
clone size: -
CDR3 protein: CASSVTAKQNIQYF
CDR3 DNA: TGTGCCAGCAGCGTGACAGCAAAACAAAACATTCAGTACTTC

D gene: -
J gene: TRBJ2-2
V gene: TRBV20-1
clone size: -
CDR3 protein: CSARTENTGELFF
CDR3 DNA: TGCAGTGCTAGGACAGAGAACACCGGGGAGCTGTTTTTT

D gene: -
J gene: TRBJ2-1
V gene: TRBV14
clone size: -
CDR3 protein: CASSQGPGTYYNEQFF
CDR3 DNA: TGTGCCAGCAGCCAAGGTCCCGGGACTTATTACAATGAGCAGTTCTTC

D gene: -
J gene: TRBJ2-1
V gene: TRBV5-1
clone size: -
CDR3 protein: CASSPTVHYNEQFF
CDR3 DNA: TGCGCCAGCAGCCCAACAGTCCACTACAATGAGCAGTTCTTC

D gene: -
J gene: TRBJ2-1
V gene: TRBV15
clone size: -
CDR3 protein: CATSRDRPGSGEQFF
CDR3 DNA: TGTGCCACCAGCAGAGATCGTCCTGGATCCGGCGAGCAGTTCTTC

D gene: -
J gene: TRBJ2-5
V gene: TRBV24-1
clone size: -
CDR3 protein: CATSDFQGHWYF
CDR3 DNA: TGTGCCACCAGTGATTTCCAAGGTCACTGGTACTTC

D gene: -
J gene: TRBJ2-1
V gene: TRBV4-2
clone size: -
CDR3 protein: CASVNGNEQFF
CDR3 DNA: TGTGCCAGCGTGAATGGGAATGAGCAGTTCTTC

D gene: -
J gene: TRBJ2-3
V gene: TRBV5-1
clone size: -
CDR3 protein: CASSLAEASGSTDTQYF
CDR3 DNA: TGCGCCAGCAGCTTGGCAGAAGCCAGCGGGAGCACAGATACGCAGTATTTT

D gene: -
J gene: TRBJ2-4
V gene: TRBV9
clone size: -
CDR3 protein: CASSEGFRDQEQYF
CDR3 DNA: TGTGCCAGCAGCGAGGGGTTCCGGGACCAAGAGCAGTACTTC

D gene: -
J gene: TRBJ1-1
V gene: TRBV15
clone size: -
CDR3 protein: CATSIRPATEAFF
CDR3 DNA: TGTGCCACCAGCATCAGACCGGCAACTGAAGCTTTCTTT

D gene: TRBD2
J gene: TRBJ2-3
V gene: TRBV9
clone size: once
CDR3 protein: CASSQIAGLTDTQYF
CDR3 DNA: TGTGCCAGCAGCCAGATAGCGGGGCTCACAGATACGCAGTATTTT

D gene: TRBD2
J gene: TRBJ2-3
V gene: TRBV4-1
clone size: few
CDR3 protein: CASSRQRSREAIDTQYF
CDR3 DNA: TGCGCCAGCAGCCGCCAAAGGTCGCGGGAGGCTATAGATACGCAGTATTTT

D gene: -
J gene: TRBJ2-7
V gene: TRBV29-1
clone size: -
CDR3 protein: CSVQIGGWNEQYF
CDR3 DNA: TGCAGCGTCCAAATCGGGGGATGGAACGAGCAGTACTTC

D gene: -
J gene: TRBJ2-1
V gene: TRBV9
clone size: -
CDR3 protein: CASSVFGAGNEQFF
CDR3 DNA: TGTGCCAGCAGCGTATTCGGGGCCGGGAATGAGCAGTTCTTC

D gene: -
J gene: TRBJ1-2
V gene: TRBV18
clone size: few
CDR3 protein: CASSAINVYGYTF
CDR3 DNA: TGTGCCAGCTCAGCTATAAATGTCTATGGCTACACCTTC

D gene: TRBD2
J gene: TRBJ2-5
V gene: TRBV29-1
clone size: -
CDR3 protein: CSLRFVRERAETQYF
CDR3 DNA: TGCAGCCTACGTTTTGTGCGGGAGAGAGCGGAGACCCAGTACTTC

D gene: TRBD1
J gene: TRBJ2-1
V gene: TRBV4-1
clone size: few
CDR3 protein: CASSQELGQGFNEQFF
CDR3 DNA: TGCGCCAGCAGCCAAGAGTTAGGACAGGGGTTCAATGAGCAGTTCTTC

D gene: TRBD2
J gene: TRBJ2-7
V gene: TRBV2
clone size: -
CDR3 protein: CASSEWTSDTYEQYF
CDR3 DNA: TGTGCCAGCAGTGAATGGACTAGCGACACCTACGAGCAGTACTTC

D gene: -
J gene: TRBJ2-7
V gene: TRBV4-1
clone size: -
CDR3 protein: CASSQEGLEGRPEQYF
CDR3 DNA: TGCGCCAGCAGCCAAGAAGGGTTGGAAGGACGTCCCGAGCAGTACTTC

D gene: TRBD2
J gene: TRBJ2-3
V gene: TRBV20-1
clone size: -
CDR3 protein: CSAREIGLAGLDTQYF
CDR3 DNA: TGCAGTGCTAGAGAGATTGGACTAGCGGGGCTAGATACGCAGTATTTT

D gene: -
J gene: TRBJ2-1
V gene: TRBV15
clone size: -
CDR3 protein: CATSSHDNEQFF
CDR3 DNA: TGTGCCACCAGCAGTCATGACAATGAGCAGTTCTTC

D gene: -
J gene: TRBJ2-3
V gene: TRBV7-9
clone size: -
CDR3 protein: CASNLATDMQYF
CDR3 DNA: TGTGCCAGCAACTTAGCCACAGATATGCAGTATTTT

D gene: TRBD1
J gene: TRBJ2-1
V gene: TRBV5-1
clone size: -
CDR3 protein: CASSGITGALSSYNEQFF
CDR3 DNA: TGCGCCAGCAGCGGCATAACAGGGGCCCTCTCCTCCTACAATGAGCAGTTCTTC